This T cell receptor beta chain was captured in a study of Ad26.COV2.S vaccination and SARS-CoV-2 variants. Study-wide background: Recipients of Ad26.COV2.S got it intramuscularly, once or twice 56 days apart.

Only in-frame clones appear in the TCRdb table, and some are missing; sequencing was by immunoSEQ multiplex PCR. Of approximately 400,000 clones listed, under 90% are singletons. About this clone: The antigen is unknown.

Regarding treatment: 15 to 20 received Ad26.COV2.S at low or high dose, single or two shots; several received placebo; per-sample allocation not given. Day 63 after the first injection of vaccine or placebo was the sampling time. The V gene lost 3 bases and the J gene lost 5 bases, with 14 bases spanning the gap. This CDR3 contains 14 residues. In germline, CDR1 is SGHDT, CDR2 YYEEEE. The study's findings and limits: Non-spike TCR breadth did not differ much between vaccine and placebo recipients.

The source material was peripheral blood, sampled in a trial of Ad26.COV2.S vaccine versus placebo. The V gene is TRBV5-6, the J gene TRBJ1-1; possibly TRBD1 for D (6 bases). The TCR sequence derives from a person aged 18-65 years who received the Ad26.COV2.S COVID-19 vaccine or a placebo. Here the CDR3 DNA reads TGTGCCAGCAGCTCCCAGGGGCCGGGTACTGAAGCTTTCTTT. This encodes CASSSQGPGTEAFF. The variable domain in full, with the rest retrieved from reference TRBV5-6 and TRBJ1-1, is DAGVTQSPTHLIKTRGQQVTLRCSPKSGHDTVSWYQQALGQGPQFIFQYYEEEERQRGNFPDRFSGHQFPNYSSELNVNALLLGDSALYLCASSSQGPGTEAFFGQGTRLTVV.